This is a list of T cell receptor beta chains from one sample in a study of blood T cell repertoires in COVID-19. Profiling relied on immunoSEQ multiplex PCR, and the TCRdb table lists in-frame clones only, not all of them. In the table there are 40,000 or so clones, approximately 91% of which are singletons. Sequences were obtained from peripheral blood. The receptors shown here come from a human donor in a cohort sampled during active COVID-19. CDR3s include the opening cysteine and the closing phenylalanine or tryptophan. Not every row has a clone size; where given, it reads once, few, many or a size class.

j_call v_call clone_size cdr3_aa
TRBJ1-6 TRBV27 . CASSFRVNNSPLHF
TRBJ2-7 TRBV12-3/TRBV12-4 . CASSLTGAYEQYF
TRBJ1-2 TRBV18 . CASSLRTDLYGYTF
TRBJ1-1 TRBV18 once CASSLITVPNTEAFF
TRBJ2-5 TRBV7-2 few CASSLGRTSGGDQETQYF
TRBJ1-1 TRBV19 . CASSGNRGTEAFF
TRBJ2-7 TRBV5-1 . CASSIGQGMIPYEQYF
TRBJ2-7 TRBV27 . CASSLEGTGSYEQYF
TRBJ1-1 TRBV4-3 . CASSQDWGGGTEAFF
TRBJ1-5 TRBV4-2 . CASSQEESGAGQPQHF
TRBJ2-3 TRBV20-1 . CSASKVTSTDTQYF
TRBJ1-3 TRBV2 . CASSLWGEGGNTIYF
TRBJ1-5 TRBV2 once CASSAGHMVDPPQHF
TRBJ1-1 TRBV18 . CASSLGMNTEAFF
TRBJ1-5 TRBV18 once CASSPSDSFNQPQHF
TRBJ2-7 TRBV7-9 . CASSFDRGRGEQYF
TRBJ1-2 TRBV19 . CASSVRGSDYGYTF
TRBJ1-2 TRBV7-6 . CASSLDPGGNYGYTF
TRBJ1-5 TRBV5-6 . CASSLGTGYSNQPQHF
TRBJ1-4 TRBV7-4 . CASSGRTGKCATNEKLFF
TRBJ1-3 TRBV19 . CASNPAGRYTIYF
TRBJ1-2 TRBV6-6 . CASSYPRTGEGYTF
TRBJ1-1 TRBV11-2 . CASSLSVGRVGYTEAFF
TRBJ1-1 TRBV5-8 . CASSLRGARVAFF
TRBJ2-1 TRBV3-1/TRBV3-2 . CASSQVAGGYYNEQFF
TRBJ1-1 TRBV27 . CASSLYEGTGKNTEAFF
TRBJ2-7 TRBV5-4 . CASTPGTGGFEQYF
TRBJ1-2 TRBV10-3 . CAISETKQGRANYGYTF
TRBJ1-3 TRBV5-1 . CASSLHRAISGNTIYF
TRBJ2-7 TRBV6-6 . CASSYPSTGGLYEQYF
TRBJ2-7 TRBV5-1 . CASRSVASGGKEQYF
TRBJ1-2 TRBV6-6 few CASSHGGQGFGYTF
TRBJ2-7 TRBV5-1 . CASSLGVLGYEQYF
TRBJ1-1 TRBV7-7 . CASSPWSGGTEAFF
TRBJ1-5 TRBV19 . CASSSRSDSYSNQPQHF
TRBJ1-2 TRBV29-1 . CSVATGNYGYTF
TRBJ1-2 TRBV6-6 . CASSLGTGAANYGYTF
TRBJ2-7 TRBV29-1 . CSAGGTYEQYF
TRBJ1-1 TRBV27 . CASSLTFGGTEAFF
TRBJ1-4 TRBV18 . CASSPLGTGLNEKLFF
TRBJ2-7 TRBV7-8 . CASSSDPDFSTYEQYF
TRBJ1-6 TRBV19 . CASSTRGIYNSPLHF
TRBJ1-4 TRBV4-3 . CASSQDPGTGATSNEKLFF
TRBJ2-7 TRBV10-1 . CASSDVGAPTYEQYF
TRBJ2-7 TRBV27 . CASSFRPGSYEQYF
TRBJ2-2 TRBV19 . CASSDKNTGELFF
TRBJ1-2 TRBV5-6 once CASSSRQGAENYGYTF
TRBJ1-6 TRBV3-1/TRBV3-2 . CASSQLGTGTSPLHF
TRBJ1-2 TRBV2 . CASSEWTGKIDGYTF
TRBJ1-2 TRBV6-1 once CASSESDRYHGYTF